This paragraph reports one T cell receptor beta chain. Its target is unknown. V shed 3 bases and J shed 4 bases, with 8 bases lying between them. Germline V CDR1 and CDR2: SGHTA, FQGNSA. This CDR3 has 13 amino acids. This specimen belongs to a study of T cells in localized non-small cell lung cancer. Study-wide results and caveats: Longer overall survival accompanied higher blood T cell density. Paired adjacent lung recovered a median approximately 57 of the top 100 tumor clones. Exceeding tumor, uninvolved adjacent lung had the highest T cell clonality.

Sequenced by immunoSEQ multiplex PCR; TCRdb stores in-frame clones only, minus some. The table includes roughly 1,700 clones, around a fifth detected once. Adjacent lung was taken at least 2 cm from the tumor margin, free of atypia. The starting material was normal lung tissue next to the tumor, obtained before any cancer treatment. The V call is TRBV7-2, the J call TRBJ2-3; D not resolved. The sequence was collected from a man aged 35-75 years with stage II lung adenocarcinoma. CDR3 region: CASSFLGPDTQYF. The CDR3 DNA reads TGTGCCAGCAGCTTCCTAGGACCAGATACGCAGTATTTT.